What follows are 10 T cell receptor beta chains derived from one specimen sequenced in a study of CD8 T cells in Susac syndrome. Random hexamers were used to reverse transcribe an amount of about 0.5 to 1 ug RNA. TCRdb re-called the immunoSEQ multiplex PCR reads through MiXCR, storing one row per CDR3 protein. The table includes fewer than 250,000 distinct CDR3 sequences, about 94% detected once. The sequenced material came from CD8+ T cells from PBMCs. The receptors shown here come from a human donor with multiple sclerosis.

This chain connects TRBV9 to TRBJ2-1, with 13 nucleotides matching TRBD2. The trim removed 0 bases at V and 5 bases at J, leaving 8 bases unmatched. Per the germline V gene, CDR1 is SGDLS and CDR2 is YYNGEE. The CDR3 sequence is 18 residues long. CDR3 residues: CASSVEPGTSGVHNEQFF. The CDR3, as DNA: TGTGCCAGCAGCGTAGAACCAGGGACTAGCGGGGTGCACAATGAGCAGTTCTTC. Full variable domain (missing parts from reference TRBV9 and TRBJ2-1): DSGVTQTPKHLITATGQRVTLRCSPRSGDLSVYWYQQSLDQGLQFLIQYYNGEERAKGNILERFSAQQFPDLHSELNLSSLELGDSALYFCASSVEPGTSGVHNEQFFGPGTRLTVL.

The genes are TRBV27 and TRBJ2-3; 7 bases are shared with TRBD2. J gave up 3 bases and V 6 bases, and 9 bases lay outside the gene matches. This CDR3 is 15 amino acids long. Germline V CDR1 and CDR2: MNHEY, SMNVEV (reference sequence). The CDR3 region has the DNA TGTGCCAGCAGCCCCGCTAGGGGAGGGACAGATACGCAGTATTTT. This encodes CASSPARGGTDTQYF.

The chain is built from TRBV2 and TRBJ2-2; TRBD1 might be the D (5 bases). The germline V gene has CDR1 SNHLY and CDR2 FYNNEI. The CDR3 runs to 15 residues. V lost 3 bases, J lost 6 bases, and 14 bases lay in between. DNA for the CDR3: TGTGCCAGCAGTGAGGTGGTGCAGGGCCCCGGGGAGCTGTTTTTT. Translating it yields CASSEVVQGPGELFF.

V and J are TRBV6-6 and TRBJ2-3; D is unclear. V dropped 2 bases and J dropped 4 bases, with 7 bases sitting between them. CDR1 MNHNY and CDR2 SVGAGI come from the germline V gene (reference sequence). CDR3 length equals 13 residues. In nucleotides, the CDR3 is TGTGCCAGCAGTTACAGATCCCCAGATACGCAGTATTTT. Protein product: CASSYRSPDTQYF.

V and J are TRBV20-1 and TRBJ2-1, with D tentatively TRBD1 or TRBD2 (5 bases each). CDR3 size: 14 residues. V lost 6 bases and J lost 3, with 15 bases in between. Germline assignment: CDR1 DFQATT and CDR2 SNEGSKA (reference sequence). In nucleotides, the CDR3 is TGCAGTGCGCTACAGGAGGCCCACTACAATGAGCAGTTCTTC. Translation gives CSALQEAHYNEQFF.

This clonotype was found a few times. The chain uses TRBV5-1 and TRBJ2-7; D possibly matches TRBD1 or TRBD2 (5 bases each). Germline CDR1 and CDR2: SGHRS and YFSETQ. V lost 0 bases, J lost 5 bases, and 15 bases lay in between. The CDR3 totals 15 residues. The CDR3 here is CASSLAGTSGHEQYF. CDR3 DNA sequence: TGCGCCAGCAGCTTGGCCGGGACGTCGGGGCACGAGCAGTACTTC.

The chain recombines TRBV30 with TRBJ2-5; D uncertain. Germline V gives CDR1 GTSNPN, CDR2 SVGIG (reference sequence). The V end lost 0 bases, the J end lost 5 bases, and 7 bases lay between the germline ends. The CDR3 spans 12 residues. CDR3 sequence reads: CAWSVPPETQYF. DNA of the CDR3: TGTGCCTGGAGTGTACCCCCGGAGACCCAGTACTTC.

The J gene is TRBJ2-1, the V gene TRBV9; 13 bases are shared with TRBD2. CDR3 length equals 16 residues. The germline V gene has CDR1 SGDLS and CDR2 YYNGEE. J gave up 4 bases and V 3 bases, and 4 bases lay outside the gene matches. The CDR3 protein is CASSDGTSGTYNEQFF. DNA for the CDR3: TGTGCCAGCAGCGACGGGACTAGCGGGACGTACAATGAGCAGTTCTTC.

The chain carries TRBV20-1 and TRBJ1-4, with D unclear. The V and J ends lost 4 bases and 5 bases respectively, with 8 bases between them. The germline CDR1 and CDR2 sequences are DFQATT and SNEGSKA (reference sequence). The CDR3 runs 12 residues. CDR3 region: CSATQLNEKLFF. DNA of the CDR3: TGCAGTGCTACCCAACTAAATGAAAAACTGTTTTTT.

This chain links TRBV19 with TRBJ1-5; D is undetermined. The CDR3 totals 17 residues. Trimming left V 10 bases short and J 0 bases short, with 22 bases between. Germline V lookup: CDR1 LNHDA, CDR2 SQIVND (reference sequence). CDR3 sequence: CATSTWKGGGSNQPQHF. CDR3 DNA: TGTGCCACCTCGACTTGGAAGGGCGGTGGTAGCAATCAGCCCCAGCATTTT.